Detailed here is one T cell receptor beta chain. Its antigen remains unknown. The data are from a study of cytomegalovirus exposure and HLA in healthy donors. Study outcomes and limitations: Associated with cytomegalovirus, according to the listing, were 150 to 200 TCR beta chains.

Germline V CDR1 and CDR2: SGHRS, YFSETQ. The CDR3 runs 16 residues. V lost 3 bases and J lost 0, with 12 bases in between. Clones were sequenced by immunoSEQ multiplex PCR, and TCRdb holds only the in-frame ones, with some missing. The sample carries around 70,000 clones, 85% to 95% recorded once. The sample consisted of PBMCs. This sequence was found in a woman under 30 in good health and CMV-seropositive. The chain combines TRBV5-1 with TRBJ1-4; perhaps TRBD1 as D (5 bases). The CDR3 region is CASSWDLQATNEKLFF. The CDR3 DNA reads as TGCGCCAGCAGCTGGGACTTGCAGGCAACTAATGAAAAACTGTTTTTT.